This T cell receptor beta chain was found in a study of early T cells in non-severe SARS-CoV-2 infection. Each CDR3 protein gets one entry after TCRdb re-called the 5' RACE reads with MiXCR. The sample holds 50,000 to 60,000 distinct CDR3 sequences, around 12% seen once. Germline V gene sequence: CDR1 SGHTA, CDR2 FQGNSA. V was cut by 3 bases and J by 8 bases, with 4 bases left in between. The CDR3 consists of 10 residues. The chain couples TRBV7-2 to TRBJ1-1; D unresolved. The sample consisted of whole blood. This TCR came from an adult who was a healthcare worker with PCR-confirmed SARS-CoV-2 infection or an uninfected control (not recorded which). CDR3 bases: TGTGCCAGCAGCTTGAGAGAAGCTTTCTTT. It specifies CASSLREAFF.